The present T cell receptor beta chain was sequenced within a study of shared clonotypes between healthy human individuals. At the level of the study: Ranging from 18 to 49 in age, donors were two women and three men.

V gave up 3 bases and J gave up 5 bases; unmatched junction bases: 9. Germline CDR1 SGHVS, CDR2 FNYEAQ. CDR3 length: 15 amino acids. This clone was seen only a few times. The run depth of the assay was deep. The unsorted PBMC sample used ten immunoSEQ deep assay plates. The data were produced by immunoSEQ multiplex PCR, yet TCRdb's version contains in-frame clones alone and is incomplete. The data contain some 490,000 clones, 60% to 80% of them singletons. The chain is built from TRBV7-6 and TRBJ2-5; 7 bases map to TRBD1. Input material: PBMCs. The receptor was isolated from a middle-aged woman in good health. Some clones in this sample may be carry-over from other donors' samples. The CDR3 DNA is TGTGCCAGCAGCTTGGTTAGGGGGCGGGTGGAGACCCAGTACTTC. It specifies CASSLVRGRVETQYF.